The sequence of this T cell receptor (beta chain) was determined in a study of blood T cell repertoires in COVID-19 (dated by TCRdb to about 2020). With regard to the full study: The collaborator samples originated in the United States, Italy and Spain and spanned the acute and convalescent phases of COVID-19. The prospective study material was composed of cDNA or gDNA derived from T cells, B-cell-depleted T cells, or PBMCs. Subjects who had been exposed to COVID-19, were actively infected with it, or had recovered from it provided the deeply sampled blood TCRbeta repertoires that made up the dataset. A freely available public database, intended as a resource for researchers studying the immune response to SARS-CoV-2, is where the repertoires were released. The samples were drawn from two sources: the first 160 participants of the ongoing ImmuneRACE study, and some 1,300 subjects contributed by 6 global collaborators. The sample metadata nearly always contained a de-identified subject ID, COVID-19 status, age in years and sex. Where available, HLA class I and class II types were taken from metadata supplied by the sample provider and were not determined by assay-based typing. Paper-wide results and their limitations: How much clinical and demographic metadata was included differed by source and by participant, and the metadata was provided uncurated.

In the prospective study, participants were about 18 to 89 years old, resided in 20 to 30 geographic areas of the United States, and were enrolled through a virtual design. In the prospective study, cohorts were assigned on the basis of participant-reported clinical history obtained from a screening survey and a study questionnaire. For ImmuneRACE Cohort 3, a participant was defined as recovered based on two consecutive negative NP/OP PCR tests, clearance by a healthcare professional, or resolution of symptoms. Each participant in the prospective study had whole blood, serum and a nasopharyngeal or oropharyngeal swab collected by mobile phlebotomists. Participants in the prospective study had the option to provide additional blood draws and questionnaires over a roughly 2-month period. Blood samples from the prospective study were shipped frozen or at room temperature prior to DNA extraction. Concerning this clone itself: Its antigen has not been determined. Per-base quality was not reported, and no clone a single base away is much larger than it.

The immunoSEQ Assay, a bias-controlled multiplex PCR, was used to amplify TCRbeta CDR3 regions from genomic DNA. For the original study's pipeline: The number of nucleated cells in each sample was estimated from the amplification of reference gene primers within the assay. To quantify the absolute abundance of each unique TCRbeta CDR3 rearrangement, sequence reads were collapsed and filtered. For each sample, productive Simpson clonality was calculated by taking the square root of Simpson's diversity index across productive rearrangements. The immuneACCESS repertoire file appears here via TCRdb, limited to in-frame rearrangements. These files lack a portion of the clones; in checked studies, under half of the deficit traces to unresolved V genes, and the cause of the others is not known. The DNA gave D and trimming, while V, J and clone size come from that table. For this sample there are a few hundred thousand clones; 87% appear just once. About 5.7% of the sample is taken by the ten largest.

Sequences were obtained from PBMCs or T cells enriched from blood (not recorded which). The sequence came from a middle-aged woman who had recovered from COVID-19.

The sequenced DNA is TGTGCCAGCTCGCCGGGACACTACGGATCCCTCCACTTT. This translates into CASSPGHYGSLHF. The chain employs TRBV2 and TRBJ1-6; the D region possibly corresponds to TRBD1 (6 bases align). The germline V gene specifies SNHLY as CDR1 and FYNNEI as CDR2. The CDR3 numbers 13 residues from cysteine through phenylalanine. The entry retains the CDR3 DNA only, 39 bases that are in frame from base 1. V lost 8 bases and J lost 14 bases; the stretch between them is 19 bases long. Reference TRBV2 and TRBJ1-6 genes cover what lies past the CDR3, so the full variable domain is EPEVTQTPSHQVTQMGQEVILRCVPISNHLYFYWYRQILGQKVEFLVSFYNNEISEKSEIFDDQFSVERPDGSNFTLKIRSTKLEDSAMYFCASSPGHYGSLHFGNGTRLTVT.